This section outlines one TCR beta chain sequence together with its context. Its specificity is unknown. The study's library attached unique molecular identifiers to single cDNA molecules. Using its own MiXCR run on the RACE reads, TCRdb lists one record per CDR3 protein. The table records about 400,000 distinct CDR3 sequences, about 6% of them present only once. The CDR3 consists of 14 residues. Germline V CDR1 and CDR2: SGDLS, YYNGEE. Trimming cost V 0 bases and J 3 bases, with 10 bases left between them. Time point in this sample: patch test 2, 6 weeks after DPC sensitization. Documented treatment: therapeutic diphenylcyclopropenone sensitization with weekly scalp DPC. The source of the sample is a study of human T cells and chemical hapten exposure. Study-level points and caveats: Significantly more large CDR3 similarity clusters arose among expanded TCRs than among controls.

The TCR sequence derives from a woman between 18 and 30 years old with alopecia areata. Some clones in this sample may be carry-over from other donors' samples. The genes are TRBV9 and TRBJ2-7; the D is unclear. The sequences come from whole blood, collected in connection with sensitization to the hapten diphenylcyclopropenone (DPC). For the CDR3, the DNA is TGTGCCAGCAGCGTAGGGCAGTTGAGCTACGAGCAGTACTTC. This codes for CASSVGQLSYEQYF.